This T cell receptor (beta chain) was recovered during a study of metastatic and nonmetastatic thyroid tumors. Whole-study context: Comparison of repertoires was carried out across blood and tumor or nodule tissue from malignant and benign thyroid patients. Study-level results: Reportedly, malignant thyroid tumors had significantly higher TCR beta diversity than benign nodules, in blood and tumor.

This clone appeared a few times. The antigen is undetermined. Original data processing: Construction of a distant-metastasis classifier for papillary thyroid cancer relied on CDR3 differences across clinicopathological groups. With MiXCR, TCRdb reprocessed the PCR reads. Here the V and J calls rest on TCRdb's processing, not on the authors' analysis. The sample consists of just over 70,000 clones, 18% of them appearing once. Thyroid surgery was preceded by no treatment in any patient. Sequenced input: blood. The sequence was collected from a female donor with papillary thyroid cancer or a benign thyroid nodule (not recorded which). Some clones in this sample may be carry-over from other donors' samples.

The CDR3 DNA sequence: TGTGCCAGCAGTCCTCATCAGGGGGTTTCACCCCTCCACTTT. This encodes CASSPHQGVSPLHF. The V call is TRBV28, the J call TRBJ1-6, with 7 bases that match TRBD1. V was pared by 5 bases and J by 9 bases, with 7 bases of the junction left unmatched. This CDR3 contains 14 residues. CDR1 is MDHEN and CDR2 is SYDVKM in the germline V gene.